The source of this TCR beta chain is a study of long-term antiretroviral therapy in people with HIV. Study conclusions and caveats: Transplant-donor-level diversity was not reached after ART, though diversity increased.

Germline loops: CDR1 LNHDA, CDR2 SQIVND (reference sequence). The CDR3 totals 13 residues. V was trimmed by 3 bases and J by 6 bases, leaving 11 bases between them. Comments on this clone: Its antigen is undetermined.

Investigators performed immunoSEQ version v3.0 at survey level. Produced via immunoSEQ multiplex PCR; TCRdb's table is partial and in-frame only. Of 20,000 to 25,000 clones listed, approximately 86% were seen once; the top ten hold 10% to 15%. This clonotype was sampled from a man aged 35-49 years with HIV. This specimen consisted of unsorted PBMCs, obtained 1.6 years after starting antiretroviral therapy. V gene TRBV19 combines with J gene TRBJ1-2; no definite D call. Here the CDR3 reads CASSIGLRDGYTF. The CDR3 DNA follows: TGTGCCAGTAGTATTGGACTTCGAGATGGCTACACCTTC.